The 30 T cell receptor beta chains below were found in one sample sequenced in a study of radiotherapy plus CTLA-4 blockade in lung cancer. The method was immunoSEQ multiplex PCR; TCRdb's version includes in-frame clones alone and lacks a portion of them. This table has just under 60,000 clones, approximately 65% appearing once. Sample: peripheral blood, taken from a patient treated with radiotherapy plus ipilimumab. Receptors originate from a human donor with non-small cell lung cancer whose response to radiotherapy plus ipilimumab could not be evaluated.

This clone was observed a few times. This chain connects TRBV9 to TRBJ1-2; a possible D gene is TRBD1 (5 bases). Germline values: CDR1 SGDLS, CDR2 YYNGEE. V lost 2 bases to trimming and J lost 1 base, with 9 bases between them. The CDR3 has 14 residues. The CDR3 region has the DNA TGTGCCAGCAGCGTCTGGGGGGTTAACTATGGCTACACCTTC. This translates into CASSVWGVNYGYTF.

This chain links TRBV5-6 with TRBJ2-7; no reliable D call. Trimming removed 4 bases at V and 3 bases at J, with 20 bases between. The CDR3 has 16 amino acids. Germline-derived CDR1 and CDR2 are SGHDT and YYEEEE. As DNA, the CDR3 is TGTGCCAGCAGCCGACTTAAAAGAGAGCTGGGCTACGAGCAGTACTTC. Its translation is CASSRLKRELGYEQYF.

The chain is built from TRBV28 and TRBJ2-1; the match to TRBD1 covers 9 bases. Germline assignment: CDR1 MDHEN and CDR2 SYDVKM. CDR3 length: 15 residues. V was pared by 7 bases and J by 7 bases, with 11 bases of the junction left unmatched. Here the CDR3 reads CASTTGTGKRNEQFF. For the CDR3, the DNA is TGTGCCAGCACAACCGGGACAGGGAAACGGAATGAGCAGTTCTTC.

V gene TRBV25-1 combines with J gene TRBJ2-3; TRBD2 agrees at 14 bases. The CDR3 is 16 amino acids. Germline CDR1 is MGHDK and CDR2 is SYGVNS. V lost 5 bases to trimming and J lost 5 bases; unmatched junction nucleotides: 6. CDR3 sequence: CASSPGTSGSQDTQYF. Here the CDR3 DNA reads TGTGCCAGCAGTCCCGGGACTAGCGGGAGTCAAGATACGCAGTATTTT.

The chain uses TRBV28 and TRBJ2-7, with 11 bases lining up with TRBD1. This CDR3 is built from 16 residues. V gave up 10 bases and J gave up 0 bases; unmatched junction bases: 11. Germline lookup yields CDR1 MDHEN and CDR2 SYDVKM. The CDR3 sequence is CATRTGGMTGSYEQYF. The DNA for the CDR3 is TGTGCCACCAGGACAGGGGGCATGACTGGCTCCTACGAGCAGTACTTC.

This rearrangement joins TRBV6-1 to TRBJ1-3, with 7 bases lining up with TRBD1. V was pared by 8 bases and J by 4 bases, with 11 bases of the junction left unmatched. This CDR3 spans 15 amino acids. Germline values: CDR1 MNHNS, CDR2 SASEGT. CDR3: CASGFTGAVGNTIYF. The DNA of the CDR3 is TGTGCCAGCGGGTTCACAGGGGCGGTAGGAAACACCATATATTTT.

This chain's CDR3 is CASSGGQGANEAFF. As DNA, the CDR3 is TGTGCCAGCAGCGGCGGACAGGGGGCGAACGAAGCTTTCTTT. This chain uses TRBV9 with TRBJ1-1, with 11 nucleotides matching TRBD1. Losses at the gene ends were 3 bases for V and 8 bases for J; bases not matched to a gene: 6. In germline, CDR1 is SGDLS, CDR2 YYNGEE. The CDR3 runs 14 residues.

The chain carries TRBV7-3 and TRBJ2-1, with TRBD2 identical over 7 bases. V gave up 5 bases and J gave up 5 bases; unmatched junction bases: 15. The CDR3 length is 17 residues. Germline CDR1 reads SGHTA; CDR2 reads FQGTGA. The CDR3 protein is CASSRTGGPEVHNEQFF. The CDR3 nucleotides are TGTGCCAGCAGCCGCACGGGAGGCCCAGAGGTCCACAATGAGCAGTTCTTC.

The J gene is TRBJ2-1, the V gene TRBV7-8, with 14 bases matching TRBD2. Germline assignment: CDR1 SGHVS and CDR2 FQNEAQ. This CDR3 region has 20 residues. Unmatched junction bases numbered 14, after V lost 0 bases and J lost 7 bases. The CDR3 sequence: CASSLAPTSGRVLGVNEQFF. The CDR3 nucleotides are TGTGCCAGCAGCTTAGCGCCGACTAGCGGGAGGGTGTTGGGTGTAAATGAGCAGTTCTTC.

This clone was observed a handful of times. The chain combines TRBV5-8 with TRBJ2-3, with 10 bases identical to TRBD2. There are 16 residues in the CDR3. V shed 7 bases, J shed 2 bases, and the junction held 10 bases outside the gene matches. The germline V gene has CDR1 SGHTS and CDR2 YDEGEE. The CDR3 sequence is CASLRTSGLYTDTQYF. Written as DNA, the CDR3 is TGTGCCAGCTTAAGGACTAGCGGATTATACACAGATACGCAGTATTTT. Filled out from reference TRBV5-8 and TRBJ2-3, the complete variable domain reads EAGVTQSPTHLIKTRGQQATLRCSPISGHTSVYWYQQALGLGLQFLLWYDEGEERNRGNFPPRFSGRQFPNYSSELNVNALELEDSALYLCASLRTSGLYTDTQYFGPGTRLTVL.

This clone was recorded once. This chain connects TRBV27 to TRBJ2-5, with 9 bases aligning to TRBD1. The J call is doubtful: the DNA matches TRBJ2-7 better. Germline loops: CDR1 MNHEY, CDR2 SMNVEV (reference sequence). This CDR3 is 16 amino acids long. The CDR3 coding sequence is TGTGCCAGCAGTCGCTATCAGACAGGGGGGGCCTACGAGCAGTACTTC. Translation gives CASSRYQTGGAYEQYF.

This clone was picked up one time. Written as DNA, the CDR3 is TGTGCCAGCCTCCTCCTCTACCCCACAGATACGCAGTATTTT. It codes for CASLLLYPTDTQYF. This chain links TRBV2 with TRBJ2-3; no clear D gene. The CDR3 runs to 14 residues. Germline CDR1 SNHLY, CDR2 FYNNEI. The ends were cut back, 8 bases at V and 2 bases at J, with 14 bases in the middle.

This clone was detected a few times. This sequence joins TRBV7-9 and TRBJ2-1; D gene ambiguous. The ends were cut back, 1 base at V and 7 bases at J, with 8 bases in the middle. There are 13 residues in the CDR3. Germline lookup yields CDR1 SEHNR and CDR2 FQNEAQ (reference sequence). The DNA of the CDR3 is TGTGCCAGCAGCTTAGGAGGTGCAAATGAGCAGTTCTTC. Protein product: CASSLGGANEQFF.

V and J are TRBV9 and TRBJ2-3; TRBD2 aligns across 12 bases. This CDR3 is built from 17 residues. CDR1 is SGDLS and CDR2 is YYNGEE in the germline V gene. V lost 6 bases, J lost 5 bases, and 13 bases stayed unmatched. The CDR3 loop is CASTPALAGGRGDTQYF. The CDR3 nucleotides read TGTGCCAGCACCCCAGCTCTAGCGGGAGGGCGGGGAGATACGCAGTATTTT.

This clone was found once. The V call is TRBV19, the J call TRBJ1-1; D uncertain. The germline V and J ends were trimmed by 7 bases and 1 base, with 10 bases remaining between them. This CDR3 has 13 residues. Germline V gene sequence: CDR1 LNHDA, CDR2 SQIVND (reference sequence). CDR3 nucleotide sequence: TGTGCCAGTAAGGTTAACAGGAACACTGAAGCTTTCTTT. Its protein product is CASKVNRNTEAFF.

This clone was recorded only once. The CDR3 reads CASSEAGQGDDGYTF. The CDR3 DNA follows: TGTGCCAGCAGTGAAGCCGGACAGGGGGACGATGGCTACACCTTC. The rearrangement uses TRBV2 and TRBJ1-2, with 10 bases matching TRBD1. With V trimmed by 0 bases and J by 6 bases, 4 bases remained unmatched. The CDR3 runs to 15 residues. Germline values: CDR1 SNHLY, CDR2 FYNNEI.

The gene calls are TRBV18 and TRBJ2-5; a possible D gene is TRBD1 (6 bases). Trimming cost V 3 bases and J 5 bases, with 10 bases left between them. Germline assignment: CDR1 KGHSH and CDR2 LQKENI. The CDR3 is 13 residues long. As DNA, the CDR3 is TGTGCCAGCTCACCCGGGACACAGGAGACCCAGTACTTC. Encoded protein: CASSPGTQETQYF.

The chain has TRBV6-4 and TRBJ2-3; tentative D call: TRBD2 (6 bases). There are 14 residues in the CDR3. The V end was cut by 4 bases, the J end by 2 bases, with 10 bases between. Germline V gene sequence: CDR1 MRHNA, CDR2 SNTAGT. In DNA form, the CDR3 reads TGTGCCAGCAGTGGGGGGGATCCCACAGATACGCAGTATTTT. Translating it yields CASSGGDPTDTQYF.

This clone is a singleton in its sample. In DNA form, the CDR3 reads TGCGCCAGCAGCCAAGCGACAGGGTCCAATTCACCCCTCCACTTT. Amino acid sequence: CASSQATGSNSPLHF. J is TRBJ1-6 and V is TRBV4-3, with 7 nucleotides matching TRBD1. Germline V lookup: CDR1 LGHNA, CDR2 YSLEER. The CDR3 is 15 amino acids. Trimming cost V 1 base and J 7 bases; bases outside gene matches: 4.

This chain uses TRBV13 with TRBJ2-5, with D perhaps TRBD2 (6 bases). Per the germline V gene, CDR1 is PRHDT and CDR2 is FYEKMQ (reference sequence). The CDR3 spans 15 residues. The V and J ends lost 5 bases and 4 bases respectively, with 17 bases between them. CDR3 in DNA: TGTGCCAGCAGCCAGTCGGGGGTTACGGGAGAGACCCAGTACTTC. Its translation: CASSQSGVTGETQYF. Filled out from reference TRBV13 and TRBJ2-5, the complete variable domain reads AAGVIQSPRHLIKEKRETATLKCYPIPRHDTVYWYQQGPGQDPQFLISFYEKMQSDKGSIPDRFSAQQFSDYHSELNMSSLELGDSALYFCASSQSGVTGETQYFGPGTRLLVL.

The sample holds a few counts of this clone. V usage is TRBV9 and J usage is TRBJ2-5; D uncertain. The germline V gene encodes CDR1 SGDLS and CDR2 YYNGEE. The CDR3 totals 15 residues. With 3 bases removed from V and 5 bases from J, the gap between germline ends came to 17 bases. In nucleotides, the CDR3 is TGTGCCAGCAGCGCCGACCATTCTAGTGGTGAGACCCAGTACTTC. This encodes CASSADHSSGETQYF.

By share, this clone counts as medium-sized (0.01 to 0.1%). The rearrangement uses TRBV7-9 and TRBJ1-3; 8 nucleotides agree with TRBD1. Germline CDR1 reads SEHNR; CDR2 reads FQNEAQ (reference sequence). CDR3 length: 15 amino acids. With 2 bases clipped from V and 3 bases from J, the junction kept 3 bases outside the gene matches. The CDR3 nucleotides read TGTGCCAGCAGCTTACAGGGGGCAGTTGGAAACACCATATATTTT. It specifies CASSLQGAVGNTIYF.

This clone was recorded a few times. The genes are TRBV4-3 and TRBJ1-2, with 9 positions matching TRBD1. The J segment lost 4 bases and the V segment lost 3 bases, leaving 6 bases of the junction unmatched. CDR1 and CDR2 (germline): LGHNA, YSLEER. The CDR3 contains 15 residues. In DNA, the CDR3 is TGCGCCAGCAGCCACCCCGGGACAGGGTTCTATGGCTACACCTTC. This codes for CASSHPGTGFYGYTF.

The gene calls are TRBV7-2 and TRBJ1-2, with a tentative D call TRBD1 (6 bases). This CDR3 contains 15 residues. Trimming took 1 base from V and 5 from J, leaving 14 bases between them. Per the germline V gene, CDR1 is SGHTA and CDR2 is FQGNSA. The CDR3 nucleotides are TGTGCCAGCAGCTTAGGGTCAGGGGTAGTATATGGCTACACCTTC. The encoded protein is CASSLGSGVVYGYTF.

This chain connects TRBV28 to TRBJ2-1; 8 bases are a match to TRBD1. Losses at the gene ends were 10 bases for V and 4 bases for J; bases not matched to a gene: 3. From germline, CDR1 is MDHEN and CDR2 SYDVKM. This CDR3 is 12 amino acids long. For the CDR3, the DNA is TGTGCCACACAGGGGGATTACAATGAGCAGTTCTTC. Its translation is CATQGDYNEQFF.

Details on this clone: This same CDR3 is encoded by further DNA sequences in the sample. V is TRBV19 and J is TRBJ1-1; D is unclear. The V gene's germline CDR1 is LNHDA and CDR2 SQIVND (reference sequence). This CDR3 comprises 13 residues. Trimming cost V 3 bases and J 3 bases, with 8 bases left between them. As DNA, the CDR3 is TGTGCCAGTAGTATTTTCTTGTACACTGAAGCTTTCTTT. Translated, it gives CASSIFLYTEAFF.

The chain couples TRBV18 to TRBJ2-7, with D hard to call. V was cut by 3 bases and J by 3 bases, with 12 bases left in between. The CDR3 consists of 14 residues. Germline CDR1 KGHSH, CDR2 LQKENI. The CDR3: CASSPGQLRYEQYF. The CDR3 DNA reads TGTGCCAGCTCACCTGGGCAGTTACGCTACGAGCAGTACTTC. The full variable domain, with the rest looked up from reference TRBV18 and TRBJ2-7, is NAGVMQNPRHLVRRRGQEARLRCSPMKGHSHVYWYRQLPEEGLKFMVYLQKENIIDESGMPKERFSAEFPKEGPSILRIQQVVRGDSAAYFCASSPGQLRYEQYFGPGTRLTVT.

CDR3 protein: CASSIGLAGNNEQFF. As DNA, the CDR3 is TGTGCCAGTAGTATCGGGCTAGCGGGGAACAATGAGCAGTTCTTC. The chain recombines TRBV19 with TRBJ2-1; TRBD2 aligns across 9 bases. Trimming removed 3 bases from V and 5 bases from J; junction bases left unmatched: 5. This CDR3 spans 15 amino acids. Germline V CDR1 and CDR2: LNHDA, SQIVND (reference sequence). The full variable domain, in which reference TRBV19 and TRBJ2-1 provide the parts outside the CDR3, is DGGITQSPKYLFRKEGQNVTLSCEQNLNHDAMYWYRQDPGQGLRLIYYSQIVNDFQKGDIAEGYSVSREKKESFPLTVTSAQKNPTAFYLCASSIGLAGNNEQFFGPGTRLTVL.

The chain couples TRBV28 to TRBJ2-7; D perhaps matches TRBD2 (5 bases). The CDR3 consists of 18 residues. The V gene's germline CDR1 is MDHEN and CDR2 SYDVKM. The V end lost 3 bases, the J end lost 3 bases, and 24 bases lay between the germline ends. CDR3 protein: CASSFLISLDQAGYEQYF. DNA of the CDR3: TGTGCCAGCAGTTTCCTCATATCCTTGGACCAGGCGGGCTACGAGCAGTACTTC. Variable domain in full (rest from reference TRBV28 and TRBJ2-7): DVKVTQSSRYLVKRTGEKVFLECVQDMDHENMFWYRQDPGLGLRLIYFSYDVKMKEKGDIPEGYSVSREKKERFSLILESASTNQTSMYLCASSFLISLDQAGYEQYFGPGTRLTVT.

The CDR3 DNA follows: TGCGCCAGCAGCTTGGGCGTAGCGGGGGGGCCGCATGAGCAGTTCTTC. As protein: CASSLGVAGGPHEQFF. The chain recombines TRBV5-1 with TRBJ2-1; TRBD2 aligns across 11 bases. With 0 bases clipped from V and 8 bases from J, the junction kept 7 bases outside the gene matches. Germline loops: CDR1 SGHRS, CDR2 YFSETQ. The CDR3 sequence is 16 residues long.